Each of the 9 T cell receptor beta chains below was sequenced from the same sample in a study of spatial heterogeneity in lung cancer. Study-wide results and limits: Counts of expanded alpha and beta TCRs within tumors tracked the tumor nonsynonymous mutation count.

Documented time point: sample taken at primary tumor resection. One entry per CDR3 protein, called by TCRdb with MiXCR from the 5' RACE reads. The sample has about 6,900 distinct CDR3 sequences; about 20% are singletons. Antigens of these TCRs are unknown. The starting material was lung tumor tissue, obtained at surgery. Receptor source: a female donor with early-stage non-small cell lung cancer.

The rearrangement uses TRBV7-2 and TRBJ1-1, with 7 bases that match TRBD1. Per germline, CDR1 SGHTA and CDR2 FQGNSA. V dropped 2 bases and J dropped 4; count of bases not matched to a gene: 1. The CDR3 runs to 13 residues. For the CDR3, the DNA is TGTGCCAGCAGCTTACAGGGGGGCACTGAAGCTTTCTTT. Its translation: CASSLQGGTEAFF.

This clonotype showed up just a few times. One junction end does not reproduce the germline sequence, and a read error may be involved. The gene calls are TRBV11-2 and TRBJ2-1; no definite D call. The CDR3 runs to 17 residues. Germline CDR1 and CDR2: SGHAT and FQNNGV. The CDR3 sequence: CVSSRNYHNGPDNEQFF. CDR3 nucleotide sequence: TGTGTCAGCAGCCGAAACTACCATAACGGACCGGACAATGAGCAGTTCTTC.

This clonotype is labeled as large. J is TRBJ1-5 and V is TRBV12-3 or TRBV12-4; D unresolved. The CDR3 totals 14 residues. Trimming pared 7 bases from V and 1 base from J, leaving 11 bases between. CDR3 DNA sequence: TGTGCCAGCACCTACATCGACAGCAATCAGCCCCAGCATTTT. It translates to CASTYIDSNQPQHF.

This clonotype was seen a few times. The genes are TRBV18 and TRBJ1-1, with D hard to call. This CDR3 has 13 residues. The V gene lost 3 bases and the J gene lost 4 bases, with 9 bases spanning the gap. From germline, CDR1 is KGHSH and CDR2 LQKENI. The CDR3 DNA follows: TGTGCCAGCTCACCTCCGGTCGGCACTGAAGCTTTCTTT. Translation: CASSPPVGTEAFF. Filled out from reference TRBV18 and TRBJ1-1, the complete variable domain reads NAGVMQNPRHLVRRRGQEARLRCSPMKGHSHVYWYRQLPEEGLKFMVYLQKENIIDESGMPKERFSAEFPKEGPSILRIQQVVRGDSAAYFCASSPPVGTEAFFGQGTRLTVV.

The chain couples TRBV5-1 to TRBJ2-2; D is uncertain. Germline V lookup: CDR1 SGHRS, CDR2 YFSETQ. This CDR3 has 13 residues. The germline V and J ends were trimmed by 4 bases and 1 base, with 5 bases remaining between them. Here the CDR3 reads CASSAMNTGELFF. CDR3 coding DNA: TGCGCCAGCAGCGCGATGAACACCGGGGAGCTGTTTTTT.

The chain uses TRBV28 and TRBJ1-2; weak D call: TRBD1 (5 bases). CDR3 length: 11 amino acids. Trimming removed 5 bases at V and 5 bases at J, with 6 bases between. The germline V gene has CDR1 MDHEN and CDR2 SYDVKM. CDR3 region: CASSKGYGYTF. CDR3 DNA sequence: TGTGCCAGCAGTAAGGGGTATGGCTACACCTTC.

This chain joins TRBV3-1 and TRBJ1-6; possible D gene TRBD1, 6 bases. Trimming took 1 base from V and 10 from J, leaving 17 bases between them. The CDR3 is 16 residues long. The germline V gene has CDR1 LGHDT and CDR2 YNNKEL (reference sequence). In DNA, the CDR3 is TGTGCCAGCAGCCAAGGCCCCGCAGGGGACGTCTCACCCCTCCACTTT. This codes for CASSQGPAGDVSPLHF. Full variable domain (rest looked up from reference TRBV3-1 and TRBJ1-6): DTAVSQTPKYLVTQMGNDKSIKCEQNLGHDTMYWYKQDSKKFLKIMFSYNNKELIINETVPNRFSPKSPDKAHLNLHINSLELGDSAVYFCASSQGPAGDVSPLHFGNGTRLTVT.

The chain recombines TRBV5-1 with TRBJ2-7; 7 bases match TRBD2. J was trimmed by 0 bases and V by 0 bases; bases with no gene match: 3. This CDR3 region has 15 residues. Per the germline V gene, CDR1 is SGHRS and CDR2 is YFSETQ. The CDR3 nucleotides read TGCGCCAGCAGCTTGGGCGGGAGCCGCTCCTACGAGCAGTACTTC. Translation: CASSLGGSRSYEQYF.

The chain recombines TRBV7-2 with TRBJ2-6, with unresolved D. This CDR3 is 14 amino acids long. V was shortened by 1 base and J by 4 bases, with 5 bases between the two germline ends. The germline gives CDR1 SGHTA, CDR2 FQGNSA. The CDR3 spells CASSLVGGANVLTF. The DNA of the CDR3 is TGTGCCAGCAGCTTAGTTGGAGGGGCCAACGTCCTGACTTTC.